The sequence of this T cell receptor beta chain was determined in a study of glioma-infiltrating T cells after dendritic cell vaccination. Overall study: Three intradermal dendritic cell vaccine injections were given every two weeks.

Germline CDR1 LNHDA, CDR2 SQIVND (reference sequence). The trim removed 7 bases at V and 9 bases at J, leaving 11 bases unmatched. The CDR3 length is 13 residues. The time point was: after dendritic cell vaccination, including at tumor progression/relapse. Input was approximately 2.2 ug genomic DNA, or all available if less. This table comes from immunoSEQ multiplex PCR, and its TCRdb copy is limited to in-frame clones, with some not included. The sample records 90,000 to 95,000 clones, 70% to 90% being singletons. This sequence was found in a human donor with glioblastoma. The source was blood, collected after dendritic cell vaccination. V and J are TRBV19 and TRBJ2-7; 8 bases agree with TRBD1. The CDR3 protein is CASNDRGSVGQYF. The CDR3 region has the DNA TGTGCCAGTAACGACAGGGGCTCCGTCGGGCAGTACTTC.